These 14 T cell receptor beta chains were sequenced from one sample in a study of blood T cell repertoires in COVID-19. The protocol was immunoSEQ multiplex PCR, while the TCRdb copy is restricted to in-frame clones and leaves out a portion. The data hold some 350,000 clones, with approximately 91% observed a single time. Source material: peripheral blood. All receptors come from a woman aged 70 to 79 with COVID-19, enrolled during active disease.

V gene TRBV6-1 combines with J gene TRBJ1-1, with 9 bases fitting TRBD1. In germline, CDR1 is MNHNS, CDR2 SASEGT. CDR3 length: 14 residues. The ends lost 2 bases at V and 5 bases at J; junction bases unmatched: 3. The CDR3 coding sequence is TGTGCCAGCAGTGAAACAGGGGGCCAGACTGAAGCTTTCTTT. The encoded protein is CASSETGGQTEAFF.

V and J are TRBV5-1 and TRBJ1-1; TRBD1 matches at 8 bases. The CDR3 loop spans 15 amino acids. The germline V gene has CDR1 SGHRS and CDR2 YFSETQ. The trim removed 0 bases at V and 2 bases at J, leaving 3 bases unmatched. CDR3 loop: CASSLVGQGNTEAFF. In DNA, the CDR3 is TGCGCCAGCAGCTTGGTAGGACAGGGTAACACTGAAGCTTTCTTT.

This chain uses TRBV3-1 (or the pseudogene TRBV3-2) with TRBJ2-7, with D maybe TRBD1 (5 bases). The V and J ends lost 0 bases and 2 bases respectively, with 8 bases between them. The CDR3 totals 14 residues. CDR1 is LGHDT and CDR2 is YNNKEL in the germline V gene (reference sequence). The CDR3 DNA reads TGTGCCAGCAGCCAAGAGGCAGGGACCTACGAGCAGTACTTC. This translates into CASSQEAGTYEQYF.

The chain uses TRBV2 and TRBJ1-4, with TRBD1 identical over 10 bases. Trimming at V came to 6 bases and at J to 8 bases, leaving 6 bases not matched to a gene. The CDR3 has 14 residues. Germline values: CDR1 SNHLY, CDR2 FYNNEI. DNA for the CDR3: TGTGCCAGCAGGGTGGACAGGGGGGAGGAAAAACTGTTTTTT. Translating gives CASRVDRGEEKLFF.

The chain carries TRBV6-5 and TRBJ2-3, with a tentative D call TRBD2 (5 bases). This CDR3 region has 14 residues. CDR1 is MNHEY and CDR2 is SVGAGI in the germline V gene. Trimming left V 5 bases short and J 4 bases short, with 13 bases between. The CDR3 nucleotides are TGTGCCAGCAGTCTAGCCGTCCCCTCAGATACGCAGTATTTT. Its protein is CASSLAVPSDTQYF.

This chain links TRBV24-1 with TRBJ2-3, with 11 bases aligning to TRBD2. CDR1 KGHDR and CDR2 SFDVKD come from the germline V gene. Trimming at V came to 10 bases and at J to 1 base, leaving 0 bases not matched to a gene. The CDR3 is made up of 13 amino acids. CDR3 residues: CATLAGGTDTQYF. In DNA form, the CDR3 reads TGTGCCACACTAGCGGGGGGCACAGATACGCAGTATTTT.

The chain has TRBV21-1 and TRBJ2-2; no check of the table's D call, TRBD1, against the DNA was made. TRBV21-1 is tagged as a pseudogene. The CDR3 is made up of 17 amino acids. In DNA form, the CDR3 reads TGTGCCAGCAGGATTATGAGGGACAGAAGAAACACCGGGGAGCTGTTTTTT. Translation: CASRIMRDRRNTGELFF.

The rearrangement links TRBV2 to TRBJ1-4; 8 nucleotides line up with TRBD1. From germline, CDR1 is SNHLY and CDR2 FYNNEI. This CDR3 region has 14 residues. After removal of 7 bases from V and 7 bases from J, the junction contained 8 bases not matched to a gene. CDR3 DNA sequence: TGTGCCAGCACCACGACAGGGGTGGGTGAAAAACTGTTTTTT. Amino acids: CASTTTGVGEKLFF.

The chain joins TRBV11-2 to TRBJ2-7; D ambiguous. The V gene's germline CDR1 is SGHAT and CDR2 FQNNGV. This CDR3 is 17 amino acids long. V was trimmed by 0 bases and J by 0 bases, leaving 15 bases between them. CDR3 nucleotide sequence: TGTGCCAGCAGCTTAGATCAGGTCTTCTTGGCCTCCTACGAGCAGTACTTC. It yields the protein CASSLDQVFLASYEQYF.

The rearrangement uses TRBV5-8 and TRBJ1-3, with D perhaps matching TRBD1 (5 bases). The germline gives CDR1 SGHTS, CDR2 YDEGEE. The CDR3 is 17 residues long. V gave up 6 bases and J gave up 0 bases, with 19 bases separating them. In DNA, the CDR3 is TGTGCCAGCACCCTTACTGCGGGGGTCCGCTCTGGAAACACCATATATTTT. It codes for CASTLTAGVRSGNTIYF.

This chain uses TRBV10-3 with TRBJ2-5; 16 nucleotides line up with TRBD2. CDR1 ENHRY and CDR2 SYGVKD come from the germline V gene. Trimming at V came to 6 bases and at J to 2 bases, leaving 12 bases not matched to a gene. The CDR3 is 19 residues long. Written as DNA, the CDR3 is TGTGCCATCAGCCCACAACCGGGACTAGCGGGGGGGCTACAAGAGACCCAGTACTTC. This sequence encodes CAISPQPGLAGGLQETQYF.

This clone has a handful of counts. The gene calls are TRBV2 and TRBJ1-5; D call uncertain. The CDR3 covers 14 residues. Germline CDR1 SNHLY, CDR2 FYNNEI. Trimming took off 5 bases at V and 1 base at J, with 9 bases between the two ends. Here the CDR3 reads CASSPDGSNQPQHF. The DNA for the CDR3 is TGTGCCAGCAGTCCTGACGGGAGCAATCAGCCCCAGCATTTT.

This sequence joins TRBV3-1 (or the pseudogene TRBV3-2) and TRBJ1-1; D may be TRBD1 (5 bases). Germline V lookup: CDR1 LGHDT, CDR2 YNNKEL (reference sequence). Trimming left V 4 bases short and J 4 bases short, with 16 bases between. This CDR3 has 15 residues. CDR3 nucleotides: TGTGCCAGCAGCCGCTACGGGACGGGGGGCACTGAAGCTTTCTTT. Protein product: CASSRYGTGGTEAFF.

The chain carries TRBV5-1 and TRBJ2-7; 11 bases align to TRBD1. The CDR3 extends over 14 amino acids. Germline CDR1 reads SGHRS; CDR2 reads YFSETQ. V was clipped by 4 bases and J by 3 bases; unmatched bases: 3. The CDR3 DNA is TGCGCCAGCAGCCGGGACAGGGGGGGCTACGAGCAGTACTTC. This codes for CASSRDRGGYEQYF.